Listed here are 18 T cell receptor beta chains from one sample, sequenced in a study of blood T cells in healthy people across ages. Then a second PCR, running about 6 to 12 cycles, was carried out with a sample-barcoded 5' primer and a J-beta primer mix. From the 5' RACE reads, TCRdb called clonotypes with MiXCR, one entry per CDR3 protein. The repertoire includes about 810,000 distinct CDR3 sequences, under 40% of them detected once, and 10% to 15% sits in the top ten. Sequencing was carried out using blood. These receptors were collected from a man aged 18 to 35 in good health.

This clonotype has a handful of counts. V usage is TRBV11-2 and J usage is TRBJ1-4; 9 nucleotides match TRBD1. The germline V gene has CDR1 SGHAT and CDR2 FQNNGV. With V trimmed by 2 bases and J by 7 bases, 17 bases remained unmatched. There are 19 residues in the CDR3. The CDR3 loop is CASSLLPGQGKQPIEKLFF. CDR3 bases: TGTGCCAGCAGCTTATTACCGGGACAGGGTAAACAACCTATTGAAAAACTGTTTTTT.

Only a few counts were recorded for this clonotype. The V and J genes are TRBV5-1 and TRBJ2-5; tentative D call: TRBD1 (8 bases). The germline V gene encodes CDR1 SGHRS and CDR2 YFSETQ. V was cut by 7 bases and J by 3 bases, with 16 bases left in between. The CDR3 loop spans 14 amino acids. The DNA for the CDR3 is TGCGCCAGCGCCTTACAGGGGGGGAAAGAGACCCAGTACTTC. Translation gives CASALQGGKETQYF.

This clonotype turned up a few times. CDR3 sequence: CASSGLNYGYTF. CDR3 bases: TGTGCCAGCTCTGGCCTTAACTATGGCTACACCTTC. V usage is TRBV21-1 and J usage is TRBJ1-2. TRBV21-1 is marked as a pseudogene. The CDR3 covers 12 residues.

This chain uses TRBV5-1 with TRBJ2-3; 7 nucleotides agree with TRBD2. Trimming took 0 bases from V and 6 from J; bases not matched to a gene: 10. Germline V lookup: CDR1 SGHRS, CDR2 YFSETQ. CDR3 length equals 16 residues. CDR3 sequence (DNA): TGCGCCAGCAGCTTGGAATGGCGGGGGAACTTGGATACGCAGTATTTT. This gives the protein CASSLEWRGNLDTQYF.

This clonotype showed up just once. The chain recombines TRBV2 with TRBJ1-2, with unresolved D. Trimming removed 4 bases from V and 2 bases from J, with 8 bases in between. This CDR3 comprises 13 residues. The V gene's germline CDR1 is SNHLY and CDR2 FYNNEI. CDR3 nucleotides: TGTGCCAGCAGTGGGTACACCAACTATGGCTACACCTTC. Protein: CASSGYTNYGYTF.

This clonotype was detected a few times. The rearrangement uses TRBV7-2 and TRBJ2-7; 7 bases align to TRBD2. Losses at the gene ends were 5 bases for V and 0 bases for J; bases not matched to a gene: 7. The CDR3 covers 15 residues. Germline CDR1 and CDR2: SGHTA and FQGNSA. The CDR3, as DNA: TGTGCCAGCAGCCCGCCGGGCGGGAGCTCCTACGAGCAGTACTTC. This codes for CASSPPGGSSYEQYF.

This clonotype was seen ten or more times. The J gene is TRBJ2-7, the V gene TRBV7-9; a possible D gene is TRBD1 (6 bases). V lost 1 base and J lost 2, with 9 bases in between. This CDR3 is built from 14 residues. Germline V gene sequence: CDR1 SEHNR, CDR2 FQNEAQ (reference sequence). The chain's CDR3 is CASSLGDRTYEQYF. CDR3 in DNA: TGTGCCAGCAGCTTAGGAGACAGGACCTACGAGCAGTACTTC.

The sample holds many counts of this clonotype. The genes are TRBV20-1 and TRBJ2-3; possible D gene TRBD1, 6 bases. With 3 bases removed from V and 3 bases from J, the gap between germline ends came to 19 bases. CDR3 size: 16 residues. CDR1 is DFQATT, CDR2 SNEGSKA, per germline (reference sequence). CDR3 sequence (DNA): TGCAGTGCTAGGGACGAGGGGGAGTATATGACAGATACGCAGTATTTT. It yields the protein CSARDEGEYMTDTQYF.

The rearrangement uses TRBV6-5 and TRBJ1-5; maybe TRBD1 (6 bases). The CDR3 length is 14 residues. Trimming left V 10 bases short and J 3 bases short, with 16 bases between. Germline CDR1 MNHEY, CDR2 SVGAGI. The CDR3 nucleotides are TGTGCCAACACGTCCCGGGACAACAATCAGCCCCAGCATTTT. Translating it yields CANTSRDNNQPQHF.

The chain uses TRBV12-3 or TRBV12-4 and TRBJ2-3, with D unclear. Trimming took 5 bases from V and 4 from J, leaving 13 bases between them. CDR3 length equals 14 residues. The CDR3: CASSVARKPDTQYF. The CDR3 region has the DNA TGTGCCAGCAGTGTGGCTCGGAAGCCAGATACGCAGTATTTT.

Ten or more counts support this clonotype. The chain recombines TRBV7-9 with TRBJ2-7; tentatively, D is TRBD1 (5 bases). The CDR3 length is 14 residues. V was clipped by 5 bases and J by 4 bases, with 15 bases between them. The germline CDR1 and CDR2 sequences are SEHNR and FQNEAQ (reference sequence). The CDR3 DNA reads TGTGCCAGCAGCCCCAAATCAGGGAAGTACGAGCAGTACTTC. This sequence encodes CASSPKSGKYEQYF.

This clonotype was counted at least ten times. V gene TRBV12-3 or TRBV12-4 combines with J gene TRBJ1-5; possible D gene TRBD1, 5 bases. Between the trimmed V and J ends, which lost 5 bases and 5 bases, there was a span of 10 bases. The CDR3 totals 13 residues. In DNA, the CDR3 is TGTGCCAGCAGTCAGGGCTTATATCAGCCCCAGCATTTT. Translating it yields CASSQGLYQPQHF.

This clonotype came up a few times. The chain is built from TRBV20-1 and TRBJ2-7; possibly TRBD1 for D (5 bases). CDR1 and CDR2 from the germline V gene are DFQATT and SNEGSKA (reference sequence). Trimming pared 3 bases from V and 5 bases from J, leaving 14 bases between. The CDR3 is 13 amino acids. Written as DNA, the CDR3 is TGCAGTGCTAGGGACACCACTCACCACGAGCAGTACTTC. It encodes CSARDTTHHEQYF.

This clonotype came up a few times. J is TRBJ1-1 and V is TRBV12-3 or TRBV12-4; no firm D call. The CDR3 spans 13 residues. Trimming pared 5 bases from V and 4 bases from J, leaving 11 bases between. The CDR3 nucleotides read TGTGCCAGCAGTCACCCGGGCGTCACTGAAGCTTTCTTT. Translated, it gives CASSHPGVTEAFF.

This clonotype was seen a few times. CDR3 sequence (DNA): TGTGCTAGTGGTTTGATGACTAGCGGGGGGGCCAATGAGCAGTTCTTC. Translation gives CASGLMTSGGANEQFF. The rearrangement links TRBV12-5 to TRBJ2-1, with 14 bases that match TRBD2. The CDR3 has 16 residues. Germline-derived CDR1 and CDR2 are LGHNT and FRNRAP. J gave up 6 bases and V 2 bases, and 3 bases lay outside the gene matches.

The chain employs TRBV7-6 and TRBJ1-5; D is undetermined. There are 17 residues in the CDR3. The germline V gene has CDR1 SGHVS and CDR2 FNYEAQ. V lost 7 bases and J 0 bases, leaving 19 bases between the germline ends. CDR3 sequence reads: CASTPQAADYSNQPQHF. Here the CDR3 DNA reads TGTGCCAGCACCCCCCAAGCGGCGGATTATAGCAATCAGCCCCAGCATTTT. Using reference TRBV7-6 and TRBJ1-5 for the parts outside the CDR3, the full variable domain is GAGVSQSPRYKVTKRGQDVALRCDPISGHVSLYWYRQALGQGPEFLTYFNYEAQQDKSGLPNDRFSAERPEGSISTLTIQRTEQRDSAMYRCASTPQAADYSNQPQHFGDGTRLSIL.

The chain combines TRBV7-2 with TRBJ2-3; 9 bases align to TRBD2. Germline assignment: CDR1 SGHTA and CDR2 FQGNSA. V shed 6 bases, J shed 5 bases, and the junction held 18 bases outside the gene matches. This CDR3 region has 18 residues. The CDR3 reads CASSRPTGGGASGDTQYF. CDR3 coding DNA: TGTGCCAGCAGTCGTCCTACTGGCGGGGGGGCTAGCGGAGATACGCAGTATTTT.

The chain joins TRBV9 to TRBJ1-2; tentative D call: TRBD1 (6 bases). The CDR3 sequence is 18 residues long. CDR1 is SGDLS, CDR2 YYNGEE, per germline. The V end lost 0 bases, the J end lost 6 bases, and 24 bases lay between the germline ends. The CDR3 protein is CASSVGRRGSSSFDGYTF. CDR3 nucleotides: TGTGCCAGCAGCGTAGGGCGTAGGGGGTCTTCTTCGTTCGATGGCTACACCTTC.